The 22 T cell receptor beta chains below were found in one sample sequenced in a study of blood T cell repertoires in COVID-19. TCRdb's copy holds only in-frame clones and misses some; the assay was immunoSEQ multiplex PCR. The sample comprises around 160,000 clones, 84% of which are singletons, and approximately 40% rests with the top ten. The material sequenced was peripheral blood. Receptors originate from a human donor in a cohort sampled during active COVID-19.

The rearrangement uses TRBV30 and TRBJ1-5; weak D call: TRBD1 (5 bases). Per germline, CDR1 GTSNPN and CDR2 SVGIG (reference sequence). The CDR3 has 14 residues. The ends were cut back, 3 bases at V and 2 bases at J, with 11 bases in the middle. DNA for the CDR3: TGTGCCTGGAGCGGGGGTGTTGGCAATCAGCCCCAGCATTTT. Translating gives CAWSGGVGNQPQHF.

The V gene is TRBV5-6, the J gene TRBJ2-5, with 13 bases aligning to TRBD2. V lost 4 bases and J lost 5; bases outside the gene matches: 8. This CDR3 spans 16 amino acids. The germline CDR1 and CDR2 sequences are SGHDT and YYEEEE. The CDR3 DNA is TGTGCCAGCAGCGAACTAGCGGGGGGGAGGGTTGAGACCCAGTACTTC. This translates into CASSELAGGRVETQYF.

The rearrangement joins TRBV24-1 to TRBJ2-2, with D possibly matching TRBD1 (6 bases). The V and J ends lost 7 bases and 2 bases respectively, with 13 bases between them. Germline CDR1 KGHDR, CDR2 SFDVKD. This CDR3 comprises 15 residues. CDR3 nucleotide sequence: TGTGCCACCAGAGCAGGGGCAACTAACACCGGGGAGCTGTTTTTT. Translation: CATRAGATNTGELFF.

The chain is built from TRBV10-3 and TRBJ2-3; no reliable D call. Germline V CDR1 and CDR2: ENHRY, SYGVKD. This CDR3 is built from 9 residues. In DNA form, the CDR3 reads TGTGTCTCCACAGATACGCAGTATTTT. Amino acids: CVSTDTQYF.

The rearrangement links TRBV10-3 to TRBJ2-6; 7 positions agree with TRBD1. Germline CDR1 reads ENHRY; CDR2 reads SYGVKD. The CDR3 loop spans 16 amino acids. After removal of 4 bases from V and 4 bases from J, the junction contained 7 bases not matched to a gene. The CDR3 spells CAISGSTGTGANVLTF. The DNA of the CDR3 is TGTGCCATCAGTGGGTCGACAGGGACGGGGGCCAACGTCCTGACTTTC.

The chain couples TRBV3-1 (or the pseudogene TRBV3-2) to TRBJ2-3; tentatively, D is TRBD2 (5 bases). Germline V gene lookup returns CDR1 LGHDT and CDR2 YNNKEL (reference sequence). V lost 1 base, J lost 4 bases, and 9 bases lay in between. This CDR3 is built from 14 residues. CDR3 in amino acids: CASSQVQAADTQYF. CDR3 DNA sequence: TGTGCCAGCAGCCAAGTTCAAGCGGCAGATACGCAGTATTTT.

The chain links TRBV5-5 to TRBJ2-1; D remains ambiguous. Germline CDR1 reads SGHKS; CDR2 reads YYEKEE (reference sequence). This CDR3 is built from 16 residues. Trimming removed 4 bases from V and 0 bases from J, with 14 bases in between. The chain's CDR3 is CASSPSHVSSYNEQFF. CDR3 DNA sequence: TGTGCCAGCAGCCCTTCGCACGTGAGCTCCTACAATGAGCAGTTCTTC.

V is TRBV5-1 and J is TRBJ1-2, with 7 bases fitting TRBD1. Trimming at V came to 2 bases and at J to 5 bases, leaving 3 bases not matched to a gene. Per the germline V gene, CDR1 is SGHRS and CDR2 is YFSETQ. CDR3 length: 13 residues. CDR3: CASSFDRAYGYTF. In DNA form, the CDR3 reads TGCGCCAGCAGCTTTGACAGGGCGTATGGCTACACCTTC.

The chain joins TRBV20-1 to TRBJ2-7, with 9 bases that match TRBD1. With V trimmed by 3 bases and J by 6 bases, 6 bases remained unmatched. Per the germline V gene, CDR1 is DFQATT and CDR2 is SNEGSKA (reference sequence). The CDR3 runs 13 residues. The CDR3 region is CSASPGQGSEQYF. Here the CDR3 DNA reads TGCAGTGCTAGTCCGGGACAGGGCTCCGAGCAGTACTTC.

This clone was recorded a few times. The rearrangement links TRBV6-2 or TRBV6-3 to TRBJ2-7; 7 nucleotides match TRBD1. The CDR3 extends over 15 amino acids. CDR1 is MNHEY and CDR2 is SVGEGT in the germline V gene. The V gene end was trimmed by 6 bases and the J gene end by 0 bases; junction bases not matched to a gene: 8. CDR3 DNA: TGTGCCAGCAGCACAATCCGGACAGGCTCCTACGAGCAGTACTTC. Translating gives CASSTIRTGSYEQYF.

This chain uses TRBV19 with TRBJ2-3; 7 positions agree with TRBD2. The V gene's germline CDR1 is LNHDA and CDR2 SQIVND (reference sequence). V lost 4 bases, J lost 1 base, and 8 bases stayed unmatched. CDR3 length: 16 residues. This chain's CDR3 is CASSTLRLAGTDTQYF. CDR3 coding DNA: TGTGCCAGTAGTACCCTGCGACTAGCCGGCACAGATACGCAGTATTTT.

The chain links TRBV6-4 to TRBJ1-6; 8 nucleotides line up with TRBD1. Germline CDR1 reads MRHNA; CDR2 reads SNTAGT. The CDR3 has 14 amino acids. The ends lost 6 bases at V and 10 bases at J; junction bases unmatched: 8. CDR3 residues: CASSAGQGKSPLHF. The CDR3 DNA reads TGTGCCAGCAGCGCTGGACAGGGAAAGTCACCCCTCCACTTT.

CDR3 protein: CASSLEGGRGTEAFF. The CDR3 DNA reads as TGTGCCAGCAGCTTAGAAGGAGGCAGGGGGACTGAAGCTTTCTTT. The rearrangement links TRBV7-6 to TRBJ1-1; the match to TRBD1 covers 7 bases. V lost 1 base to trimming and J lost 5 bases; unmatched junction nucleotides: 7. Germline values: CDR1 SGHVS, CDR2 FNYEAQ. This CDR3 is 15 amino acids long.

J is TRBJ1-5 and V is TRBV19, with no clear D. The V gene's germline CDR1 is LNHDA and CDR2 SQIVND (reference sequence). The CDR3 loop spans 15 amino acids. Trimming pared 5 bases from V and 3 bases from J, leaving 14 bases between. As DNA, the CDR3 is TGTGCCAGTAGTGAGGTAAGAGTAGACAATCAGCCCCAGCATTTT. It is translated as CASSEVRVDNQPQHF.

V is TRBV5-6 and J is TRBJ2-5; weak D call: TRBD2 (6 bases). The CDR3 covers 18 residues. Germline values: CDR1 SGHDT, CDR2 YYEEEE. Trimming left V 0 bases short and J 5 bases short, with 23 bases between. CDR3 nucleotide sequence: TGTGCCAGCAGCTTGGCGGGGTCGGGGGTCCGGGCTTTGGAGACCCAGTACTTC. Protein product: CASSLAGSGVRALETQYF.

The rearrangement uses TRBV24-1 and TRBJ2-2, with 7 positions matching TRBD1. The CDR3 extends over 14 amino acids. V lost 2 bases and J lost 7; bases outside the gene matches: 3. Germline loops: CDR1 KGHDR, CDR2 SFDVKD. The CDR3, as DNA: TGTGCCACCAGTGATTCACAGGGGTTCGGGGAGCTGTTTTTT. Translated: CATSDSQGFGELFF.

V and J are TRBV24-1 and TRBJ2-3; 9 bases align to TRBD1. Per the germline V gene, CDR1 is KGHDR and CDR2 is SFDVKD. The CDR3 contains 16 residues. Trimming took 3 bases from V and 1 from J; bases not matched to a gene: 4. The CDR3 DNA sequence: TGTGCCACCAGTGATCAGACAGGGGGTGGCACAGATACGCAGTATTTT. This codes for CATSDQTGGGTDTQYF.

The chain couples TRBV28 to TRBJ1-2, with D perhaps matching TRBD1 (5 bases). Germline CDR1 reads MDHEN; CDR2 reads SYDVKM. The CDR3 is made up of 13 amino acids. V was shortened by 8 bases and J by 4 bases, with 14 bases between the two germline ends. The CDR3 sequence: CASGGGRLYGYTF. The DNA of the CDR3 is TGTGCCAGCGGGGGGGGGAGACTCTATGGCTACACCTTC.

The rearrangement joins TRBV5-4 to TRBJ1-4; D is perhaps TRBD1 (5 bases). This CDR3 has 13 residues. Trimming left V 0 bases short and J 7 bases short, with 7 bases between. CDR1 and CDR2 (germline): SGHNT, YYREEE (reference sequence). CDR3 in amino acids: CASSLVGGEKLFF. The CDR3 region has the DNA TGTGCCAGCAGCTTGGTCGGGGGTGAAAAACTGTTTTTT.

The chain has TRBV3-1 (or the pseudogene TRBV3-2) and TRBJ1-2; D unresolved. CDR1 is LGHDT, CDR2 YNNKEL, per germline (reference sequence). This CDR3 has 14 amino acids. With 0 bases removed from V and 8 bases from J, the gap between germline ends came to 13 bases. The CDR3 protein is CASSQDLAGRGYTF. CDR3 DNA: TGTGCCAGCAGCCAAGATCTGGCAGGCCGAGGCTACACCTTC.

The V gene is TRBV19, the J gene TRBJ1-5, with 9 positions matching TRBD1. With 4 bases clipped from V and 1 base from J, the junction kept 8 bases outside the gene matches. Per germline, CDR1 LNHDA and CDR2 SQIVND (reference sequence). CDR3 size: 17 residues. The CDR3 is CASSKSGTGLSNQPQHF. The DNA for the CDR3 is TGTGCCAGTAGTAAATCCGGGACAGGGCTGAGCAATCAGCCCCAGCATTTT.

This clone was seen only once. The rearrangement uses TRBV11-1 and TRBJ1-1, with D possibly matching TRBD1 (6 bases). The germline gives CDR1 SGHAT, CDR2 FQDESV (reference sequence). V dropped 3 bases and J dropped 2 bases, with 10 bases sitting between them. This CDR3 has 14 amino acids. Here the CDR3 reads CASSLTGLNTEAFF. As DNA, the CDR3 is TGTGCCAGCAGCTTGACAGGCCTTAACACTGAAGCTTTCTTT.